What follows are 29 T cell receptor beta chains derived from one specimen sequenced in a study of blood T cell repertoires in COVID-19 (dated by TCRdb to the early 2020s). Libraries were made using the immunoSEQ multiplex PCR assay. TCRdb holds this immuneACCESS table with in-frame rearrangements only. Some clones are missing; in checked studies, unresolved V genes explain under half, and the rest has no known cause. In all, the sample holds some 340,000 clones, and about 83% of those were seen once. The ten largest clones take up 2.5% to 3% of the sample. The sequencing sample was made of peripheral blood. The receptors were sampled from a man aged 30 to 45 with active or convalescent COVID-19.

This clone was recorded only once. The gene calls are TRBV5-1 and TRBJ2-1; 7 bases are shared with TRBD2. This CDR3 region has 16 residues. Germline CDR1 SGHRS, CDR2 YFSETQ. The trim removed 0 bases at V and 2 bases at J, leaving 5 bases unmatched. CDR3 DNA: TGCGCCAGCAGCTTGGAGGGGACTACCGCCTACAATGAGCAGTTCTTC. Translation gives CASSLEGTTAYNEQFF.

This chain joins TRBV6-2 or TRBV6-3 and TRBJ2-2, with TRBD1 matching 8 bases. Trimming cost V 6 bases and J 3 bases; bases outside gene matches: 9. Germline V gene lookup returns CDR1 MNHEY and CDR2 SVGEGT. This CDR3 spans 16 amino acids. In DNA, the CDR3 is TGTGCCAGCAGCCCCCTCAGGGGGCATTACACCGGGGAGCTGTTTTTT. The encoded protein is CASSPLRGHYTGELFF.

The CDR3 bases are TGTGCCAGCAGCCGCGCAGAGACCCAGTACTTC. It specifies CASSRAETQYF. The chain has TRBV6-2 or TRBV6-3 and TRBJ2-5; D is undetermined. Trimming shortened V by 6 bases and J by 4 bases, and 6 bases separated the two germline ends. Germline lookup yields CDR1 MNHEY and CDR2 SVGEGT. This CDR3 region has 11 residues.

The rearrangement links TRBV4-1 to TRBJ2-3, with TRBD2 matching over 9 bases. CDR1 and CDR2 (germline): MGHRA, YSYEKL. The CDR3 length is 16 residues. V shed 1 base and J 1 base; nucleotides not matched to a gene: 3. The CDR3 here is CASSQVRLAGTDTQYF. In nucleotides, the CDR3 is TGCGCCAGCAGCCAAGTGAGACTAGCGGGCACAGATACGCAGTATTTT.

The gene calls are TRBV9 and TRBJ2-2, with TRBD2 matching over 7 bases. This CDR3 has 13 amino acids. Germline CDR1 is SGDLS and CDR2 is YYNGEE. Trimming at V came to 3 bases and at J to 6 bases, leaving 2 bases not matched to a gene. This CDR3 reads CASSARGAGELFF. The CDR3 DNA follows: TGTGCCAGCAGCGCCCGGGGGGCCGGGGAGCTGTTTTTT.

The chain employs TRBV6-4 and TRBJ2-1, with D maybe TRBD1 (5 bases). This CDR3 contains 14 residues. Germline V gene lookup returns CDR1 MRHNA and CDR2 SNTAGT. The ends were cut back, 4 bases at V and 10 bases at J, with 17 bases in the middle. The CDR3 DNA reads TGTGCCAGCAGTGTTGAGACCCGAGCAGGGGAGCAGTTCTTC. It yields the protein CASSVETRAGEQFF.

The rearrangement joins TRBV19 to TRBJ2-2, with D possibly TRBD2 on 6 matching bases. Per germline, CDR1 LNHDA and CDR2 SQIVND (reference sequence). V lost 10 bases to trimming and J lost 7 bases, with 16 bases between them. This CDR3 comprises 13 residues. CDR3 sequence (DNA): TGTGCCACTCGGGGGTACACCCTCGGGGAGCTGTTTTTT. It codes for CATRGYTLGELFF.

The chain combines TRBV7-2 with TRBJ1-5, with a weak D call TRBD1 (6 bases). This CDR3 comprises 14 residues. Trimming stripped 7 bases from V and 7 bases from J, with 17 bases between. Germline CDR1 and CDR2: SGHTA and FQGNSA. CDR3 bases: TGTGCCAGCAACCTACGTCCCCAGGGGCAGCCCCAGCATTTT. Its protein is CASNLRPQGQPQHF.

The CDR3 is CASSQDWSAETGGRGLYGYTF. The CDR3 DNA follows: TGCGCCAGCAGCCAAGATTGGTCAGCAGAGACAGGGGGACGGGGGCTTTATGGCTACACCTTC. This chain uses TRBV4-3 with TRBJ1-2; 9 bases match TRBD1. CDR1 and CDR2 (germline): LGHNA, YSLEER. The CDR3 loop spans 21 amino acids. The trim removed 0 bases at V and 5 bases at J, leaving 22 bases unmatched.

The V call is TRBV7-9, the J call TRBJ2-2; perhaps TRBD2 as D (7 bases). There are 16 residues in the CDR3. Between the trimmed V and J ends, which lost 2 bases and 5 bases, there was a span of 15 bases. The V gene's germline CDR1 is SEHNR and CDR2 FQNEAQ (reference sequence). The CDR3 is CASSLPGGRMTGELFF. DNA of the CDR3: TGTGCCAGCAGCTTACCGGGGGGCCGAATGACCGGGGAGCTGTTTTTT.

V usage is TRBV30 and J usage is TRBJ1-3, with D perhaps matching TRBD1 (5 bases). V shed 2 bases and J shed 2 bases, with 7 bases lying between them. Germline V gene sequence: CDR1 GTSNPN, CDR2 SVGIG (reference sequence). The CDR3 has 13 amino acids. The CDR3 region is CAWSWGPGNTIYF. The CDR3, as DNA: TGTGCCTGGAGTTGGGGCCCTGGAAACACCATATATTTT. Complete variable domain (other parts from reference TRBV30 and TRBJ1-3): SQTIHQWPATLVQPVGSPLSLECTVEGTSNPNLYWYRQAAGRGLQLLFYSVGIGQISSEVPQNLSASRPQDRQFILSSKKLLLSDSGFYLCAWSWGPGNTIYFGEGSWLTVV.

CDR3 residues: CASSGRDRGNSYEQYF. In nucleotides, the CDR3 is TGCGCCAGCAGTGGCCGGGACAGGGGGAACTCCTACGAGCAGTACTTC. The J gene is TRBJ2-7, the V gene TRBV10-2; 11 nucleotides match TRBD1. The CDR3 loop spans 16 amino acids. The junction had 5 bases not matched to a gene; V was cut back by 4 bases and J by 0 bases. Germline V gives CDR1 WSHSY, CDR2 SAAADI.

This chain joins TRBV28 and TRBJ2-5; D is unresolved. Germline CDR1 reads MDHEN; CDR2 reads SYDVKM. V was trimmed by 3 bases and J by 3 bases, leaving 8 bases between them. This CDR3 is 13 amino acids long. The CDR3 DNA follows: TGTGCCAGCAGTTTTCCCAGTGAAGAGACCCAGTACTTC. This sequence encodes CASSFPSEETQYF. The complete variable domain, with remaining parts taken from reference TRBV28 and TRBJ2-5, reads DVKVTQSSRYLVKRTGEKVFLECVQDMDHENMFWYRQDPGLGLRLIYFSYDVKMKEKGDIPEGYSVSREKKERFSLILESASTNQTSMYLCASSFPSEETQYFGPGTRLLVL.

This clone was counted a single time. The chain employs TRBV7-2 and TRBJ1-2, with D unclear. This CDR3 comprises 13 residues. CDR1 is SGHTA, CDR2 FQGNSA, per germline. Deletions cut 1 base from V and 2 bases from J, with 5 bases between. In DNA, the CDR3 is TGTGCCAGCAGCTTAGGGCAGAACTATGGCTACACCTTC. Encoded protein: CASSLGQNYGYTF.

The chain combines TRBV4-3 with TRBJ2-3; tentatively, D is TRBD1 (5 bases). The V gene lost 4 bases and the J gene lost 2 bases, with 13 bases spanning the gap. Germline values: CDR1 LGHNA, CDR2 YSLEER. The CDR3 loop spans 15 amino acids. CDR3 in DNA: TGCGCCAGCAGCCTCCAAGCAGGGTTCACAGATACGCAGTATTTT. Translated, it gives CASSLQAGFTDTQYF.

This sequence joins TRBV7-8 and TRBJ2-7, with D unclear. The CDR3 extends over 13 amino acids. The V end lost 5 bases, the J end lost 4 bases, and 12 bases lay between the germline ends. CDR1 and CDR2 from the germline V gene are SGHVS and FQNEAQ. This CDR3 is CASSHKPGYEQYF. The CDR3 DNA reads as TGTGCCAGCAGCCACAAGCCAGGTTACGAGCAGTACTTC.

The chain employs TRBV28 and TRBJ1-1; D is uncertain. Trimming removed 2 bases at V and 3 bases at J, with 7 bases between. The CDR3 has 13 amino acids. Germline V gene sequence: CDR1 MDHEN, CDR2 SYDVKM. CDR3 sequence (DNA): TGTGCCAGCAGTTTAGGCACCTACACTGAAGCTTTCTTT. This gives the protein CASSLGTYTEAFF.

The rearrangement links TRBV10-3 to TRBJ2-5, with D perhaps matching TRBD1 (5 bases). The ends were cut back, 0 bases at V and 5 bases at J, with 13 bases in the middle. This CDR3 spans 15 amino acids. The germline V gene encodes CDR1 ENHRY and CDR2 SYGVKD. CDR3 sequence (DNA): TGTGCCATCAGTGAGTCTAAGGGGTTCGGCGAGACCCAGTACTTC. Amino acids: CAISESKGFGETQYF.

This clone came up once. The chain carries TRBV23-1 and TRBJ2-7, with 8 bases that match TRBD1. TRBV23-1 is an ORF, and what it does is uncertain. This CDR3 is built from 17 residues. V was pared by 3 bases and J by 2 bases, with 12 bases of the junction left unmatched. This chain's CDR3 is CASSHRSGGPWTYEQYF. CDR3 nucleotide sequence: TGCGCCAGCAGTCATCGATCAGGGGGCCCGTGGACCTACGAGCAGTACTTC.

The CDR3: CASSLGQHTLEEQYF. The CDR3 nucleotides read TGTGCCAGCAGCTTAGGACAGCACACTCTCGAGGAGCAGTACTTC. The chain employs TRBV7-9 and TRBJ2-7; D is possibly TRBD1 (5 bases). The germline V and J ends were trimmed by 1 base and 7 bases, with 17 bases remaining between them. CDR3 length equals 15 residues. Germline V CDR1 and CDR2: SEHNR, FQNEAQ (reference sequence).

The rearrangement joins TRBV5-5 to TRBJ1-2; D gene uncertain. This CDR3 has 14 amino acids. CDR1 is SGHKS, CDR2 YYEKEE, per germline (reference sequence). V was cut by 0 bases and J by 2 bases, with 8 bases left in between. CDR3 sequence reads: CASSLVPENYGYTF. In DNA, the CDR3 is TGTGCCAGCAGCTTGGTTCCGGAGAACTATGGCTACACCTTC.

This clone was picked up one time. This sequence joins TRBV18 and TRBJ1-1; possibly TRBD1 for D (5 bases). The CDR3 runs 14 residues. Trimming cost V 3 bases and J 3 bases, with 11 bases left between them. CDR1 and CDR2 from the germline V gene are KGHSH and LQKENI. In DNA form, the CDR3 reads TGTGCCAGCTCACCGACAGAGAAGGACACTGAAGCTTTCTTT. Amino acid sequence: CASSPTEKDTEAFF.

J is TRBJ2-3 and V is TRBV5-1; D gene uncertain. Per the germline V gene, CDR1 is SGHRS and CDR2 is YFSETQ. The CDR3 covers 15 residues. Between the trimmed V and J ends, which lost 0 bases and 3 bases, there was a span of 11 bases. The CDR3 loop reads CASSLGRFGTDTQYF. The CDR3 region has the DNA TGCGCCAGCAGCTTGGGACGCTTCGGGACAGATACGCAGTATTTT.

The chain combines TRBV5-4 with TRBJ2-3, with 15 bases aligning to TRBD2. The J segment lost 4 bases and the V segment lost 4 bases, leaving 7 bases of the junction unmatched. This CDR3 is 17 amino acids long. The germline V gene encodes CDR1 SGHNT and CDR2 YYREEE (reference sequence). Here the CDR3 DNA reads TGTGCCAGCAGCGCCGGACTAGCGGGGGGGCTTTCAGATACGCAGTATTTT. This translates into CASSAGLAGGLSDTQYF.

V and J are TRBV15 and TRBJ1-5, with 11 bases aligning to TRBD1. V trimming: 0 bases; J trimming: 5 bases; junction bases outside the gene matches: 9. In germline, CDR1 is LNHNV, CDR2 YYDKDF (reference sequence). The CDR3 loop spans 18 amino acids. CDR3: CATSRDVNGQGAYQPQHF. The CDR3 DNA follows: TGTGCCACCAGCAGAGATGTGAACGGACAGGGGGCATATCAGCCCCAGCATTTT.

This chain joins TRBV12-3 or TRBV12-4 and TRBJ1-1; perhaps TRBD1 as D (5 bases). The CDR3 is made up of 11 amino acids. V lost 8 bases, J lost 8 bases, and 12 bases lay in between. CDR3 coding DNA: TGTGCCAGCCAGTTAGCAGGGGAAGCTTTCTTT. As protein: CASQLAGEAFF.

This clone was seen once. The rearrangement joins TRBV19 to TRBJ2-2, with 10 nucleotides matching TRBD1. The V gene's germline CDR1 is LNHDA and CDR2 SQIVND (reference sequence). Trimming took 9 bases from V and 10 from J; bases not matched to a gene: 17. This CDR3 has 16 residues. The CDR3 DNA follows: TGTGCCAGCCGATCCTGGGGGACAGGGGAATTGAAGGAGCTGTTTTTT. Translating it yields CASRSWGTGELKELFF.

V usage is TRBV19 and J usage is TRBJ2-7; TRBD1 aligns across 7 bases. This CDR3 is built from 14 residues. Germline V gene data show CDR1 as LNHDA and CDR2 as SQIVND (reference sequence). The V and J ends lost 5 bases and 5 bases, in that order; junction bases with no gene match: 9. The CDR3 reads CASSPYRGRNEQYF. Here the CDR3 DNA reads TGTGCCAGTAGTCCCTACAGGGGTCGGAACGAGCAGTACTTC.

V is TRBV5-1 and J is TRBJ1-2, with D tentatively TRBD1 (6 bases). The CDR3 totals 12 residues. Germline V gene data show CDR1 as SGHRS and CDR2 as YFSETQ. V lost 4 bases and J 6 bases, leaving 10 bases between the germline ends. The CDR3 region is CASSPDRNGYTF. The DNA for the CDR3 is TGCGCCAGCAGCCCGGACAGAAATGGCTACACCTTC.